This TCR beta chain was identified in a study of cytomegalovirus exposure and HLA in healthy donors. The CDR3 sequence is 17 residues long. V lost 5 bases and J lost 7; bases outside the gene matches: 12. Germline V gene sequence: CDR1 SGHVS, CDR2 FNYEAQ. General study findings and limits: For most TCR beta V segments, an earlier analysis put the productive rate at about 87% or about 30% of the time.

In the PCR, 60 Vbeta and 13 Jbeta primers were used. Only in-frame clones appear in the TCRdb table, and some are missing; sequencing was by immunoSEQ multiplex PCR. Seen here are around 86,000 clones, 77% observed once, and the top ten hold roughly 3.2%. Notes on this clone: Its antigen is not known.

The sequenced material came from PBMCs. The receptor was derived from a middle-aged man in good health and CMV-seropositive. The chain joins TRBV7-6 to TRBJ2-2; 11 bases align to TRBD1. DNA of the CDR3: TGTGCCAGCAGCACCGGTCGGACAGGGGGCGCGGGCGGGGAGCTGTTTTTT. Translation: CASSTGRTGGAGGELFF.